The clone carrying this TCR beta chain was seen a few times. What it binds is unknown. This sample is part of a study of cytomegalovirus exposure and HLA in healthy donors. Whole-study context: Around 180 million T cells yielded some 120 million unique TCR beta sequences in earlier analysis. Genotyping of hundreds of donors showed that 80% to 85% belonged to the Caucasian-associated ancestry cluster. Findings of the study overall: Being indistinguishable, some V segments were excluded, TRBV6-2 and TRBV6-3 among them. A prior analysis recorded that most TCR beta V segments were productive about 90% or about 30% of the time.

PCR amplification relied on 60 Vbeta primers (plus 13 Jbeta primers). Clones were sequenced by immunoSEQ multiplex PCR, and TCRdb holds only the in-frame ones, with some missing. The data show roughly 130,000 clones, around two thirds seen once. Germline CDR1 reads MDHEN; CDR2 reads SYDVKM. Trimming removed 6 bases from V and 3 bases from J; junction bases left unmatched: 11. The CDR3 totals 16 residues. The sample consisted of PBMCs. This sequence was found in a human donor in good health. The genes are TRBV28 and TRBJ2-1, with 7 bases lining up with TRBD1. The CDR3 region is CASSSQDRARYNEQFF. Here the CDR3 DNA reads TGTGCCAGCAGCTCACAAGACAGGGCCCGCTACAATGAGCAGTTCTTC.